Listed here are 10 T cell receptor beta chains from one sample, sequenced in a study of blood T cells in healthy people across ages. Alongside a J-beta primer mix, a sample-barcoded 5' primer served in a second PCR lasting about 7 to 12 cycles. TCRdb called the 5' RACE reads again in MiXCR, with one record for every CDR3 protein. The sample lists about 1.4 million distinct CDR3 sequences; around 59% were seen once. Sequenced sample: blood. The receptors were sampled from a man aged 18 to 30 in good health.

CDR3 nucleotides: TGTGCCATCAGTGGACAGGGGGAGGAGCAGCCCCAGCATTTT. It encodes CAISGQGEEQPQHF. The chain links TRBV10-3 to TRBJ1-5, with 9 bases fitting TRBD1. The germline V gene encodes CDR1 ENHRY and CDR2 SYGVKD. J was trimmed by 7 bases and V by 4 bases; bases with no gene match: 5. The CDR3 is 14 amino acids.

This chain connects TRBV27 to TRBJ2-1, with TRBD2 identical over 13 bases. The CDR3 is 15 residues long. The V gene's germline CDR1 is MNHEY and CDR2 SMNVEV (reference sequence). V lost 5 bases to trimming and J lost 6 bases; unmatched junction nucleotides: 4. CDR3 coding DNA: TGTGCCAGCAGTGAACTAGCGGGGGGGTCCAATGAGCAGTTCTTC. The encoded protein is CASSELAGGSNEQFF.

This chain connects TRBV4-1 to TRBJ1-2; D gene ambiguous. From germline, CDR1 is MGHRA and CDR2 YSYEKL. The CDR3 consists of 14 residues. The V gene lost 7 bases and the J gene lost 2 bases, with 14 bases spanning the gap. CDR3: CASNLREGNYGYTF. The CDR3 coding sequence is TGCGCCAGCAACCTCCGAGAAGGAAACTATGGCTACACCTTC.

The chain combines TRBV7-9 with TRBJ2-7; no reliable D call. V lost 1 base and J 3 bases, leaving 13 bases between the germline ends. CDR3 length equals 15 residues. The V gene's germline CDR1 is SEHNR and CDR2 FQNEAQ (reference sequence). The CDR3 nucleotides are TGTGCCAGCAGCTTAGGGGCCGGAAGGGACTACGAGCAGTACTTC. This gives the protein CASSLGAGRDYEQYF.

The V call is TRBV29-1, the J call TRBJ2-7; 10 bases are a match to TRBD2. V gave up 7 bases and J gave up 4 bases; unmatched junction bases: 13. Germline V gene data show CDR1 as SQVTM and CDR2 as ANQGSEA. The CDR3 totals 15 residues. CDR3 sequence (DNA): TGCAGCGCAATACCTTTAGCGGGGGGAGAGTACGAGCAGTACTTC. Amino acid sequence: CSAIPLAGGEYEQYF.

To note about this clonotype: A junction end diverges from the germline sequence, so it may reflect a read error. CDR3 region: CASSLARTGYGHTF. CDR3 bases: TGTGCCAGCAGCTTAGCGCGGACAGGGTATGGCCACACCTTC. The rearrangement uses TRBV7-8 and TRBJ1-2, with TRBD1 matching over 8 bases. CDR3 length: 14 amino acids. Germline V gene lookup returns CDR1 SGHVS and CDR2 FQNEAQ.

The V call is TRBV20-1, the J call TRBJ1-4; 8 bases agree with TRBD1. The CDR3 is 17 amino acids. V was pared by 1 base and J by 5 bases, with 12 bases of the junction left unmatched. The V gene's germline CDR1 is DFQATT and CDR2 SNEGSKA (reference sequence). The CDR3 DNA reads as TGCAGTGCTAGAGTTTCGCGACAGGGGAGACTAAATGAAAAACTGTTTTTT. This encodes CSARVSRQGRLNEKLFF.

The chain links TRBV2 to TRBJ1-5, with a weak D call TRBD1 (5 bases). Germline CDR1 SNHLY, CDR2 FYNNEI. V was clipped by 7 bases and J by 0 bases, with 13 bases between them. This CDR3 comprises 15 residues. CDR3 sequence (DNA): TGTGCCAGCACCCTTGACAGCTATAGCAATCAGCCCCAGCATTTT. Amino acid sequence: CASTLDSYSNQPQHF.

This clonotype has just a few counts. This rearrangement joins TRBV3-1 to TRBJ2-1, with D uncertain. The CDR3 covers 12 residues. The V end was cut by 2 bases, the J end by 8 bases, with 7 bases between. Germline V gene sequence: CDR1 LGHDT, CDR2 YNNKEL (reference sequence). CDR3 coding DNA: TGTGCCAGCAGCCAAATTGCTGATGAGCAGTTCTTC. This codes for CASSQIADEQFF.

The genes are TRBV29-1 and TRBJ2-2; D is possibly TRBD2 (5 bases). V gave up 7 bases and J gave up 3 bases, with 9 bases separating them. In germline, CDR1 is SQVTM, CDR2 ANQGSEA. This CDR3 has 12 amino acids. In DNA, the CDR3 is TGCAGCGGAACTAGAGACACCGGGGAGCTGTTTTTT. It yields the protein CSGTRDTGELFF.